This T cell receptor (beta chain) was retrieved from a study of post-analysis software for immune sequencing data (dated by TCRdb to between 2014 and 2017). About the study as a whole: The recorded disease courses included relapsing-remitting, secondary progressive and progressive-relapsing multiple sclerosis, and some patients had no subtype annotation. A subset of samples was prepared in parallel using single-end sample barcoding, then pooled and co-amplified after Illumina adapter ligation. The multiple sclerosis patient repertoires were compared with more than 9 previously published healthy control repertoires from donors aged roughly 6 to 27 years.

The CDR3 numbers 19 residues from cysteine through phenylalanine. Kept here is only the CDR3 DNA, which spans 57 bases and is read in frame from base 1. V lost 3 bases and J lost 1 base, and the count of bases not matched to a germline gene is 10. Reading the germline V gene (reference sequence) gives CDR1 DFQATT and CDR2 SNEGSKA. Overall study outcomes, separate from this receptor: Direct clustering with F measure revealed strong co-clustering of samples prepared in the same batch, which led to a batch-effect correction. The control group was slightly older than the multiple sclerosis patient group. Significantly higher frequencies in patients than in controls were found for a few TRBV segments, including TRBV5-6, TRBV5-1 and TRBV20-1. Multiple sclerosis patients had significantly lower normalized Chao1 diversity than controls, a result that suggests substantial peripheral T-cell clonal expansion.

The receptor library was made with PCR. The listed sequencing device is Illumina HiSeq 2500. To reduce PCR and sequencing biases, unique molecular identifiers were incorporated into the TCR beta cDNA libraries. Per 1 to 10 million input T cells, 500,000 or so cDNA molecules were obtained, such that each molecule approximated one T cell. The same protocol used for the earlier healthy control dataset was applied to prepare and sequence the patient libraries. Samples belonging to the same batch were prepared together, multiplexed and sequenced on a shared HiSeq lane. On the authors' methods: Raw barcoded reads were processed with MIGEC, discarding single-read molecular identifier groups before consensus assembly and CDR3 extraction. VDJtools was used for post-analysis of the clonotype tables, with diversity normalized by down-sampling every dataset to the smallest sample size. To correct batch-related cross-sample contamination, repertoire overlap clustering matched CDR3 amino acid sequences but not nucleotide sequences. The public reads were quality trimmed at Q25 with fastp and then assembled into clones with MiXCR by TCRdb, keeping productive beta chains. Entries that share a CDR3 protein sequence are merged under the most common genes and DNA. These V and J calls originate from TCRdb's pipeline instead of the authors' own analysis. The sample yields roughly 400,000 distinct CDR3 sequences; approximately 37% were counted once. The top ten clones comprise approximately 7.1% of the sample.

TCR beta repertoires were profiled from peripheral blood of roughly 13 young patients with multiple sclerosis to demonstrate the VDJtools post-analysis software. Multiple sclerosis patients were children and adolescents aged 6 to 15 years. Regarding this clonotype: Its cognate antigen has yet to be identified. Base qualities are not at hand, and no much larger clone is one base apart.

This TCR came from a girl aged 2 to 9 with multiple sclerosis. Input material: blood. Recombination linked TRBV20-1 to TRBJ2-4, and TRBD2 aligns with 15 junction nucleotides. In nucleotides, the sequence is TGCAGTGCTAGGGGGACTAGCGGGGGGTTGTACTCGGCCAAAAACATTCAGTACTTC. Translated, this is CSARGTSGGLYSAKNIQYF.